The entry that follows covers one T cell receptor (beta chain) sequence. Original handling: Estimation of nucleated cell counts was performed using reference gene primer amplification. Sequencing used immunoSEQ multiplex PCR; TCRdb keeps in-frame clones, though not all of them. The DNA gave D and trimming, while V, J and clone size come from that table. The sample has approximately 310,000 clones, about 89% seen once. The sample belongs to a study of blood T cell repertoires in COVID-19. Across the whole study: There were acute and convalescent COVID-19 samples, and they came from the United States, Italy and Spain. In each case, the material was cDNA or gDNA derived from T cells, B-cell-depleted T cells, or PBMCs.

The germline CDR1 and CDR2 sequences are SGHAT and FQNNGV. This CDR3 has 14 residues. Trimming took 8 bases from V and 6 from J, leaving 19 bases between them. Sequencing was done on a sample of peripheral blood. The V call is TRBV11-2, the J call TRBJ1-2; D gene uncertain. The sequence derives from a woman between 50 and 59 years old who had recovered from COVID-19. The DNA of the CDR3 is TGTGCCAGCGGAAGGACTTTCCACCGGGATGGCTACACCTTC. As protein: CASGRTFHRDGYTF.